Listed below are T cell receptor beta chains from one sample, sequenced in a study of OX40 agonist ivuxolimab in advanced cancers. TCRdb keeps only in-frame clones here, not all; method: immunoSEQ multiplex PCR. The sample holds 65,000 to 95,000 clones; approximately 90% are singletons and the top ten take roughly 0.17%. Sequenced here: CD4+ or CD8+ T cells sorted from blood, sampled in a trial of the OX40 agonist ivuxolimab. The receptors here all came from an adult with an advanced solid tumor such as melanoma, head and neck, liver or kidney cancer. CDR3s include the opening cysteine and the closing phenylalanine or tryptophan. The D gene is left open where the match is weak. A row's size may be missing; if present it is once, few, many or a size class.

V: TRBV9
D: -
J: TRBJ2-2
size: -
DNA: TGTGCCAGCAGCGTAGACCTACAGGGCCTGAACACCGGGGAGCTGTTTTTT
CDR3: CASSVDLQGLNTGELFF

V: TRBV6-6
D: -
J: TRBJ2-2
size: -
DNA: TGTGCCAGCAGACAGGGGAGGGCCGGGGAGCTGTTTTTT
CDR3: CASRQGRAGELFF

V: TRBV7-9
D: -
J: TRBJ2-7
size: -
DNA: TGTGCCAGCAGCTTAGGCGCGTGGGGGAGCGAGCAGTACTTC
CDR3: CASSLGAWGSEQYF

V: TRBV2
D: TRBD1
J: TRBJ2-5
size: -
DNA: TGTGCCAGCAGTGGTTCGACAGGGCGGGAGACCCAGTACTTC
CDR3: CASSGSTGRETQYF

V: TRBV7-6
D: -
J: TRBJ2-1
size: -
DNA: TGTGCCAGCACCCAAGGGGGCGGGGTAGAGCAGTTCTTC
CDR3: CASTQGGGVEQFF

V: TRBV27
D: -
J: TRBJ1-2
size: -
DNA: TGTGCCAGCAGTTTAAAACCACAGGCAGTCTATGGCTACACCTTC
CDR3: CASSLKPQAVYGYTF

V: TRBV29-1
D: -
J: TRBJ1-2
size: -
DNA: TGCAGCGTTGGGGTGGGAACAAACTATGGCTACACCTTC
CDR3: CSVGVGTNYGYTF

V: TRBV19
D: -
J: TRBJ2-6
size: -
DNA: TGTGCCAGTAAACGGGGCGGCTCTGGGGCCAACGTCCTGACTTTC
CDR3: CASKRGGSGANVLTF

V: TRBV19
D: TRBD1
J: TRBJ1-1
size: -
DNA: TGTGCCACCAGGGGGACAGGGATGCGGAACACTGAAGCTTTCTTT
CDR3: CATRGTGMRNTEAFF

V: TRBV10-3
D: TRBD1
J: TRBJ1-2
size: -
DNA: TGTGCCATCAGTGGGGACAGGGGGTATGGCTACACCTTC
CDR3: CAISGDRGYGYTF

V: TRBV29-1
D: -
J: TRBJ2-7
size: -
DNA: TGCAGCGTTTCAACGGGAACAGGTCTCTACGAGCAGTACTTC
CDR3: CSVSTGTGLYEQYF

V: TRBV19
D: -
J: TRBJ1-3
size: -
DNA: TGTGCCAGTAGTTCCCGAGGGCCTTACTCTGGAAACACCATATATTTT
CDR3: CASSSRGPYSGNTIYF

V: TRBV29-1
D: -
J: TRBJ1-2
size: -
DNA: TGCAGCGTCAGGGGTATTGTCCATGGCTACACCTTC
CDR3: CSVRGIVHGYTF

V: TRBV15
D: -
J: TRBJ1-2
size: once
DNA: TGTGCCACCAGTAAATCAAACTTCTATGGCTACACCTTC
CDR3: CATSKSNFYGYTF

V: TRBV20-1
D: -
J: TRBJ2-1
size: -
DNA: TGCAGTGCTCGTAGTTGGAATGAGCAGTTCTTC
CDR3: CSARSWNEQFF

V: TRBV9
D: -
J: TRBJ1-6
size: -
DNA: TGTGCCAGCAGCGTAGGGGGGGCTAATTCACCCCTCCACTTT
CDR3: CASSVGGANSPLHF

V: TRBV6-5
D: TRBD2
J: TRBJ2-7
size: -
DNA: TGTGCCAGCAGAGATGGGGGGGTCCGGGGGTACGAGCAGTACTTC
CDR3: CASRDGGVRGYEQYF

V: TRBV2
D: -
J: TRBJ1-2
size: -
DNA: TGTGCCAGCAGTGAAGTAACAGGCAGCTATGGCTACACCTTC
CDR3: CASSEVTGSYGYTF

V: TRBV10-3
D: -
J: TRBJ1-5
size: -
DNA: TGTGCCACCTCACGGACGGATCCTTATAGCAATCAGCCCCAGCATTTT
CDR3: CATSRTDPYSNQPQHF

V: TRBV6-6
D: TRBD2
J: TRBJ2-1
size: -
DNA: TGTGCCAGCAGTTACAATGGCGGGAGGTACAATGAGCAGTTCTTC
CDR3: CASSYNGGRYNEQFF

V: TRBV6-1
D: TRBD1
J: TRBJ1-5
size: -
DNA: TGTGCCAGCACAACAGGGGTCTTCGGTCAGCCCCAGCATTTT
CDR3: CASTTGVFGQPQHF

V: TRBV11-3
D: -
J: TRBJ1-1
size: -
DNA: TGTGCCAGCAGCTTAGGGAGCGGGGAGGAAGCTTTCTTT
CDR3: CASSLGSGEEAFF